A selection of T cell receptor beta chains follows, all from one sample in a study of regulatory T cells in long-lasting Graves disease. TCRdb re-called the multiplex PCR reads through MiXCR, storing one row per CDR3 protein. The data hold over 400,000 distinct CDR3 sequences, with about 15% observed a single time. This same sample was also part of a study on T cells in Graves' hyperthyroidism and ophthalmopathy.

The source material was peripheral blood mononuclear cells (PBMCs), sampled at new diagnosis, from a patient treated with antithyroid drugs. These receptor sequences come from a woman aged 45 to 65 with Graves disease. Both conserved end residues are part of each CDR3. A D gene is named only where the DNA matches it firmly. Only some rows state a clone size, as once, few, many or a class for expanded clones.

.,.,TRBJ2-7,TRBV28,CASSQSRGNYEQYF,TGTGCCAGCAGTCAGAGCCGGGGAAACTACGAGCAGTACTTC
many,.,TRBJ2-2,TRBV12-3/TRBV12-4,CASLKWGTGELFF,TGTGCCAGCCTAAAGTGGGGCACCGGGGAGCTGTTTTTT
few,TRBD1,TRBJ1-2,TRBV20-1,CSARAGTGAHSYGYTF,TGCAGTGCTAGAGCCGGGACAGGGGCGCACAGCTATGGCTACACCTTC
few,.,TRBJ2-6,TRBV6-1,CASSIHEPGEYSGANVLTF,TGTGCCAGCAGCATCCATGAGCCAGGCGAATACTCTGGGGCCAACGTCCTGACTTTC
many,TRBD1,TRBJ1-2,TRBV6-1,CASSEAFGTGSGYTF,TGTGCCAGCAGTGAAGCCTTCGGGACAGGGAGTGGCTACACCTTC
.,.,TRBJ2-3,TRBV20-1,CSARDLAGGFTDTQYF,TGCAGTGCTAGAGATCTTGCAGGGGGGTTCACAGATACGCAGTATTTT
many,.,TRBJ2-3,TRBV11-3,CASSPQGFGTDTQYF,TGTGCCAGCAGCCCACAGGGATTCGGGACAGATACGCAGTATTTT
many,TRBD1,TRBJ2-3,TRBV3-1,CASSQGQGLRTDTQYF,TGTGCCAGCAGCCAGGGACAGGGGTTAAGGACAGATACGCAGTATTTT
many,.,TRBJ2-2,TRBV6-1,CASRTDTGELFF,TGTGCCAGCAGGACTGACACCGGGGAGCTGTTTTTT
many,.,TRBJ2-5,TRBV29-1,CSVTTGLRQETQYF,TGCAGCGTCACCACAGGGTTAAGACAAGAGACCCAGTACTTC
few,TRBD2,TRBJ2-3,TRBV24-1,CATSGTSGGYTDTQYF,TGTGCCACCAGTGGTACTAGCGGGGGATACACAGATACGCAGTATTTT
few,.,TRBJ2-7,TRBV20-1,CSARDGLKSSYEQYF,TGCAGTGCTAGAGACGGCCTGAAATCCTCCTACGAGCAGTACTTC
few,TRBD2,TRBJ2-2,TRBV7-9,CASSVSSGNTGELFF,TGTGCCAGCAGCGTTTCTAGCGGGAACACCGGGGAGCTGTTTTTT